Here is one T cell receptor (beta chain) with its context. Between the trimmed V and J ends, which lost 3 bases and 1 base, there was a span of 16 bases. The CDR3 sequence is 17 residues long. CDR1 and CDR2 (germline): SGHVS, FNYEAQ. This specimen belongs to a study of blood T cell repertoires in COVID-19. Study-level information: COVID-19 samples, acute and convalescent, were from the United States, Italy and Spain.

Clones were read by immunoSEQ multiplex PCR, and TCRdb kept only the in-frame ones, dropping some. Of roughly 140,000 clones in the sample, approximately 80% are singletons; the top ten hold 5.5% to 7%. This receptor was identified in a human donor in a cohort sampled during active COVID-19. The chain uses TRBV7-6 and TRBJ1-5; D gene unclear. The sequenced material came from peripheral blood. The CDR3 DNA sequence: TGTGCCAGCAGCTTTCCCGAGGACTGGAGGAGCAATCAGCCCCAGCATTTT. Its translation is CASSFPEDWRSNQPQHF.